The rows below give T cell receptor beta chains drawn from one sample of a study of cytomegalovirus exposure and HLA in healthy donors. Using immunoSEQ multiplex PCR, the repertoire was profiled, and TCRdb retains in-frame clones only, with some absent. The sample has roughly 140,000 clones, just under 65% seen once. The sample comprised PBMCs. These receptors all stem from a woman aged 60-75 years in good health and CMV-seropositive. Both conserved end residues are part of each CDR3.

v_gene	CDR3aa
TRBV7-9	CASSFWDRRNTEAFF
TRBV28	CASSLLMLGRNEQFF
TRBV5-4	CASSFNRNSGANVLTF
TRBV19	CASSITGSGSYNEQFF
TRBV29-1	CSAMTASYEQYF
TRBV27	CASKGQETYEQYF
TRBV7-8	CASSQSTDTQYF
TRBV29-1	CSAVRREGGTDTQYF
TRBV20-1	CSARPRPEAFF
TRBV29-1	CSVERPNYGYTF
TRBV2	CASREAGREQYF
TRBV7-7	CASSLDLGQGEETQYF
TRBV7-9	CASSQGQGNRAFF
TRBV5-6	CASSFTSKDTQYF
TRBV7-2	CASIPGLAGGLNEQFF
TRBV2	CASSPRFLSQNTEAFF
TRBV5-1	CASSLQDWRTDTQYF
TRBV10-3	CAISQAGGNQPQHF
TRBV23-1	CASSYGGAEEQFF
TRBV6-5	CASSFLAGENTGELFF
TRBV4-1	CASSQDSASGSRWREQYF
TRBV11-2	CASSSLRDREETQYF
TRBV28	CASTLTGTGFQETQYF
TRBV20-1	CSANRLSEQFF
TRBV29-1	CSVRPGTGELFF
TRBV5-8	CASSLSGIRSGNTIYF
TRBV29-1	CSVETGKLYEQYF
TRBV28	CASSSPGSTATNEKLFF
TRBV6-4	CASRRLAGDTDTQYF
TRBV28	CASRVVGQGDNEQFF
TRBV5-5	CASSSQGAGEKLFF
TRBV7-9	CASSWGLGSYEQYF
TRBV7-9	CASSRTGGSYGYTF
TRBV5-1	CASRNAGGGYGYTF
TRBV28	CASGQVNEKLFF
TRBV7-2	CASSALGRVSSGANVLTF
TRBV5-1	CASSNSTGLAVITGELFF
TRBV2	CASGQGRQETQYF
TRBV28	CASSLRTGTYEQYF
TRBV19	CASSGGTSEFGETQYF
TRBV6-5	CASSSPSGQNTGELFF
TRBV10-3	CAIRQGVATEAFF
TRBV28	CASSRWGLGNTEAFF
TRBV28	CASKTKAGTGTDTQYF
TRBV28	CASSPRGGGQETQYF
TRBV15	CATSRVQDRGELFF
TRBV5-4	CASSLRTEDYGYTF
TRBV29-1	CSVEEPGGRGTDTQYF
TRBV19	CASSPRGSYGYTF
TRBV30	CAWSSGLAGVETQYF
TRBV5-4	CASGGWGNTEAFF
TRBV28	CASNDRGEAFF
TRBV28	CASSQPRQGDTEAFF